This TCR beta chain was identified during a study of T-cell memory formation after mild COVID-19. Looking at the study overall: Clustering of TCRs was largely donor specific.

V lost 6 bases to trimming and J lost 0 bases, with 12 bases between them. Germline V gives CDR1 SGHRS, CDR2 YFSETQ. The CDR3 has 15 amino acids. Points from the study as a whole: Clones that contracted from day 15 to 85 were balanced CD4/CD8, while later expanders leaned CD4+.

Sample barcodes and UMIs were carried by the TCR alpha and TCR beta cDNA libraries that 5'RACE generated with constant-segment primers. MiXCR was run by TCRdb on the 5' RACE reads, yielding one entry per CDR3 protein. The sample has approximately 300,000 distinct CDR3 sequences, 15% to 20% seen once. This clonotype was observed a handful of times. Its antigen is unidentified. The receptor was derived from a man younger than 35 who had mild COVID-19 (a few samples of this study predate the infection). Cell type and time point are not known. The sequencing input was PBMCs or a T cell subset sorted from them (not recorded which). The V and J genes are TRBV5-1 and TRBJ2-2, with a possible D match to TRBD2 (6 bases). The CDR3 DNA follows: TGCGCCAGCACCCTACTAGCCACGAACACCGGGGAGCTGTTTTTT. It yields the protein CASTLLATNTGELFF.